The rows below give T cell receptor beta chains drawn from one sample of a study of control samples from healthy donors and cancer patients. Measured with immunoSEQ multiplex PCR; TCRdb has only the in-frame clones, and not every one. The table has 57,000 or so clones, nearly 90% seen once; the top ten hold almost 6%. The sample was PBMCs. The receptors derive from a man aged 55 to 70 with colorectal cancer. Each CDR3 is given with its conserved first and last residue.

V | CDR3
TRBV6-6 | CASSLSRLVRSQETQYF
TRBV5-8 | CASSALAGGANEKLFF
TRBV28 | CASSQGQYNSPLHF
TRBV5-1 | CASSLEAQVPYEQYF
TRBV27 | CASSPPRVWNSPLHF
TRBV3-1/TRBV3-2 | CASSRTRGVGNTEAFF
TRBV10-1 | CASSEDLSRENQYF
TRBV24-1 | CATSERTSGRSTDTQYF
TRBV5-1 | CASSPGQGTEAFF
TRBV18 | CASSPPGRTYNEQFF
TRBV6-5 | CASSYSYRASGAFF
TRBV6-5 | CASSTDRGFPQHF
TRBV18 | CASSPRAGNDNEQFF
TRBV5-1 | CASSVRAGVAGYTF
TRBV27 | CASSFDRGANNEQFF
TRBV11-3 | CASSPPGLAGQFF
TRBV2 | CASKQGPYNSPLHF
TRBV11-2 | CASSPNTLRANTEAFF
TRBV20-1 | CSAIEGRNEQYF
TRBV4-1 | CASSPLLLAGTQYF
TRBV9 | CASSVETSGYTQYF
TRBV2 | CASRESGPGEQYF
TRBV2 | CASTGRFTGELFF
TRBV11-2 | CASSTPGLAGLDTQYF
TRBV28 | CATTAGPQGAGNYGYTF
TRBV7-7 | CASSLGTSGTDTQYF
TRBV27 | CASGGNRGRGYSEAFF
TRBV6-5 | CASQAGGNQETQYF
TRBV7-9 | CASSLEGLIQETQYF
TRBV2 | CASSDPRDRGLYNEQFF
TRBV18 | CASSPGLQETQYF
TRBV11-2 | CASSLDRVGNEQFF
TRBV6-5 | CASSYWTLNSGNTIYF
TRBV7-9 | CASSLAAIEQYF
TRBV7-6 | CASSLGSNEQFF
TRBV29-1 | CSVVIGGNYGYTF
TRBV6-5 | CASKKGDAGNTIYF
TRBV7-9 | CASTTDRGSYNEQFF
TRBV7-3 | CASSLDRDGYGYTF
TRBV5-1 | CASSSGAHGGTGELFF
TRBV3-1/TRBV3-2 | CASSQGQTNNEKLFF
TRBV7-9 | CASSPTFGGDTGELFF
TRBV2 | CASSGVGPSYEQYF
TRBV9 | CASSTVPGANQPQHF
TRBV27 | CASSPRGGAGNTIYF
TRBV5-6 | CASSSIKQGATYQPQHF
TRBV7-3 | CASSSTEVAYNEQFF
TRBV6-6 | CASSYGADQYEQYF
TRBV5-6 | CASSFGGGTGLYEQYF
TRBV2 | CASSGEGRQARTDTQYF
TRBV14 | CASSPLHGGMVDTQYF
TRBV6-5 | CASSRSTGGYGYTF
TRBV30 | CAWTPGQGVQETQYF